The rows below give T cell receptor beta chains drawn from one sample of a study of blood T cell repertoires in COVID-19. Repertoires were generated with immunoSEQ multiplex PCR, while TCRdb's copy carries only in-frame clones and drops some. This table has 60,000 to 80,000 clones, roughly 92% appearing once. Sequences were obtained from peripheral blood. These receptors all stem from a human donor in a cohort sampled during active COVID-19. CDR3s include the opening cysteine and the closing phenylalanine or tryptophan. Each record gives: clone size, J gene, V gene, D gene, CDR3 protein, CDR3 DNA. The D gene is left open where the match is weak. Clone size, where shown, is once, few, many, or a class for clones that have expanded.

clone_size: .
j_call: TRBJ1-4
v_call: TRBV7-8
d_call: .
cdr3_aa: CASSLVPGLSGEKLFF
cdr3_nt: TGTGCCAGCAGCTTAGTCCCAGGGCTGTCGGGTGAAAAACTGTTTTTT

clone_size: few
j_call: TRBJ1-1
v_call: TRBV7-3
d_call: TRBD1
cdr3_aa: CASRPTGGSTEAFF
cdr3_nt: TGTGCCAGCAGGCCGACAGGGGGGAGCACTGAAGCTTTCTTT

clone_size: few
j_call: TRBJ2-5
v_call: TRBV4-2
d_call: TRBD2
cdr3_aa: CASSQFLAGDEGTQYF
cdr3_nt: TGTGCCAGCAGCCAATTTCTAGCGGGAGATGAAGGGACCCAGTACTTC

clone_size: .
j_call: TRBJ2-7
v_call: TRBV5-8
d_call: TRBD1
cdr3_aa: CASSSTGLTYEQYF
cdr3_nt: TGTGCCAGCAGCTCGACAGGGTTAACCTACGAGCAGTACTTC

clone_size: few
j_call: TRBJ2-3
v_call: TRBV9
d_call: TRBD2
cdr3_aa: CASSVTSGGFADTQYF
cdr3_nt: TGTGCCAGCAGCGTTACTAGCGGGGGGTTCGCAGATACGCAGTATTTT

clone_size: .
j_call: TRBJ2-2
v_call: TRBV7-2
d_call: TRBD1
cdr3_aa: CASSLDRGVLFF
cdr3_nt: TGTGCCAGCAGCTTAGACAGGGGGGTGCTGTTTTTT

clone_size: .
j_call: TRBJ2-1
v_call: TRBV7-2
d_call: TRBD2
cdr3_aa: CASSDRRRGIRNEQFF
cdr3_nt: TGTGCCAGCAGCGATAGGAGGCGGGGGATCAGAAATGAGCAGTTCTTC

clone_size: .
j_call: TRBJ1-1
v_call: TRBV3-1/TRBV3-2
d_call: TRBD1
cdr3_aa: CASSHTGARDTEAFF
cdr3_nt: TGTGCCAGCAGCCACACAGGGGCTAGGGACACTGAAGCTTTCTTT

clone_size: once
j_call: TRBJ1-1
v_call: TRBV12-3/TRBV12-4
d_call: .
cdr3_aa: CASRSGAGTEAFF
cdr3_nt: TGTGCCAGCAGATCTGGGGCAGGCACTGAAGCTTTCTTT

clone_size: .
j_call: TRBJ2-1
v_call: TRBV11-3
d_call: .
cdr3_aa: CASSSFGGLDEQFF
cdr3_nt: TGTGCCAGCAGCTCGTTCGGGGGGCTGGATGAGCAGTTCTTC

clone_size: .
j_call: TRBJ2-7
v_call: TRBV7-6
d_call: .
cdr3_aa: CASSGRLEPYEQYF
cdr3_nt: TGTGCCAGCAGCGGTCGACTAGAACCCTACGAGCAGTACTTC

clone_size: .
j_call: TRBJ2-1
v_call: TRBV7-3
d_call: TRBD2
cdr3_aa: CASSVAGQSSYNEQFF
cdr3_nt: TGTGCCAGCAGCGTAGCGGGGCAGAGCTCCTACAATGAGCAGTTCTTC

clone_size: .
j_call: TRBJ2-3
v_call: TRBV12-5
d_call: TRBD2
cdr3_aa: CASGLVLGRTTDTQYF
cdr3_nt: TGTGCTAGTGGTTTGGTACTCGGGAGGACGACAGATACGCAGTATTTT

clone_size: .
j_call: TRBJ2-3
v_call: TRBV2
d_call: .
cdr3_aa: CASSILRRDTQYF
cdr3_nt: TGTGCCAGCAGCATCCTCCGTCGGGATACGCAGTATTTT

clone_size: .
j_call: TRBJ1-2
v_call: TRBV28
d_call: .
cdr3_aa: CASSPPGGLNGYTF
cdr3_nt: TGTGCCAGCAGCCCCCCCGGCGGGCTCAATGGCTACACCTTC

clone_size: .
j_call: TRBJ1-1
v_call: TRBV9
d_call: .
cdr3_aa: CASSVGWSEGENTEAFF
cdr3_nt: TGTGCCAGCAGCGTAGGTTGGAGCGAGGGGGAGAACACTGAAGCTTTCTTT

clone_size: .
j_call: TRBJ2-1
v_call: TRBV24-1
d_call: .
cdr3_aa: CATSSRESSYNEQFF
cdr3_nt: TGTGCCACCAGTTCACGGGAGAGCTCCTACAATGAGCAGTTCTTC

clone_size: few
j_call: TRBJ2-7
v_call: TRBV5-1
d_call: .
cdr3_aa: CASSGTSSYEQYF
cdr3_nt: TGCGCCAGCAGCGGTACTAGCTCCTACGAGCAGTACTTC

clone_size: .
j_call: TRBJ2-3
v_call: TRBV5-1
d_call: TRBD1
cdr3_aa: CASGTGRTDTQYF
cdr3_nt: TGCGCCAGCGGGACAGGTCGCACAGATACGCAGTATTTT

clone_size: .
j_call: TRBJ2-2
v_call: TRBV4-2
d_call: .
cdr3_aa: CASRPGGANTGELFF
cdr3_nt: TGTGCCAGCAGGCCGGGCGGGGCCAACACCGGGGAGCTGTTTTTT

clone_size: .
j_call: TRBJ1-1
v_call: TRBV9
d_call: TRBD1
cdr3_aa: CASSVGQRMNTEAFF
cdr3_nt: TGTGCCAGCAGCGTGGGACAGAGGATGAACACTGAAGCTTTCTTT

clone_size: .
j_call: TRBJ1-6
v_call: TRBV6-6
d_call: .
cdr3_aa: CASSYVGDYNSPLHF
cdr3_nt: TGTGCCAGCAGTTACGTCGGAGATTATAATTCACCCCTCCACTTT

clone_size: .
j_call: TRBJ2-7
v_call: TRBV6-5
d_call: .
cdr3_aa: CASSGGRSYEQYF
cdr3_nt: TGTGCCAGCAGCGGAGGCCGCTCCTACGAGCAGTACTTC

clone_size: .
j_call: TRBJ2-5
v_call: TRBV28
d_call: TRBD2
cdr3_aa: CASSLWLAGGHETQYF
cdr3_nt: TGTGCCAGCAGTTTATGGCTAGCGGGGGGCCACGAGACCCAGTACTTC

clone_size: .
j_call: TRBJ1-2
v_call: TRBV2
d_call: .
cdr3_aa: CASSGGVGHHSFYGYTF
cdr3_nt: TGTGCCAGCAGTGGGGGGGTTGGACACCATTCGTTCTATGGCTACACCTTC

clone_size: .
j_call: TRBJ2-7
v_call: TRBV25-1
d_call: .
cdr3_aa: CASSGPHKLGVSYEQYF
cdr3_nt: TGTGCCAGCAGTGGCCCACACAAGCTAGGGGTTTCCTACGAGCAGTACTTC

clone_size: .
j_call: TRBJ2-5
v_call: TRBV5-4
d_call: TRBD1
cdr3_aa: CASRQWDRRGMETQYF
cdr3_nt: TGTGCCAGCAGACAATGGGACAGGCGAGGGATGGAGACCCAGTACTTC

clone_size: .
j_call: TRBJ2-1
v_call: TRBV7-2
d_call: TRBD2
cdr3_aa: CASSRTSGRGNEQFF
cdr3_nt: TGTGCCAGCAGCCGGACTAGCGGGAGGGGCAATGAGCAGTTCTTC

clone_size: .
j_call: TRBJ1-3
v_call: TRBV4-1
d_call: .
cdr3_aa: CASSEGRAITSGNTIYF
cdr3_nt: TGCGCCAGCAGCGAAGGGCGGGCGATTACCTCTGGAAACACCATATATTTT

clone_size: .
j_call: TRBJ2-2
v_call: TRBV19
d_call: TRBD2
cdr3_aa: CASSIKTSYGELFF
cdr3_nt: TGTGCCAGTAGTATTAAGACTAGCTACGGGGAGCTGTTTTTT

clone_size: .
j_call: TRBJ2-3
v_call: TRBV19
d_call: TRBD2
cdr3_aa: CASSIRLAGTDTQYF
cdr3_nt: TGTGCCAGTAGTATCCGACTAGCGGGAACAGATACGCAGTATTTT

clone_size: once
j_call: TRBJ2-7
v_call: TRBV6-5
d_call: TRBD1
cdr3_aa: CASSQQGFGDEQYF
cdr3_nt: TGTGCCAGCAGTCAACAGGGGTTCGGGGACGAGCAGTACTTC

clone_size: .
j_call: TRBJ2-3
v_call: TRBV7-2
d_call: .
cdr3_aa: CASSPDGGTQYF
cdr3_nt: TGTGCCAGCAGCCCGGACGGGGGTACGCAGTATTTT

clone_size: .
j_call: TRBJ2-3
v_call: TRBV20-1
d_call: .
cdr3_aa: CSASLPPTQYF
cdr3_nt: TGCAGTGCTAGCCTACCACCTACGCAGTATTTT

clone_size: .
j_call: TRBJ2-1
v_call: TRBV5-1
d_call: .
cdr3_aa: CASSLVGYNEQFF
cdr3_nt: TGCGCCAGCAGCTTGGTCGGCTACAATGAGCAGTTCTTC

clone_size: .
j_call: TRBJ1-2
v_call: TRBV28
d_call: TRBD1
cdr3_aa: CASSREDRAYGYTF
cdr3_nt: TGTGCCAGCAGTCGAGAGGACAGGGCCTATGGCTACACCTTC

clone_size: .
j_call: TRBJ2-5
v_call: TRBV2
d_call: TRBD2
cdr3_aa: CAVPGTTKETQYF
cdr3_nt: TGTGCCGTCCCCGGGACTACTAAAGAGACCCAGTACTTC

clone_size: .
j_call: TRBJ2-1
v_call: TRBV7-7
d_call: TRBD2
cdr3_aa: CASSRLAGVVDEQFF
cdr3_nt: TGTGCTAGCAGCCGACTAGCGGGAGTAGTTGATGAGCAGTTCTTC

clone_size: once
j_call: TRBJ2-3
v_call: TRBV5-1
d_call: TRBD2
cdr3_aa: CASSLALAGGSADTQYF
cdr3_nt: TGCGCCAGCAGCTTGGCACTAGCGGGAGGGAGCGCAGATACGCAGTATTTT

clone_size: .
j_call: TRBJ1-1
v_call: TRBV7-9
d_call: .
cdr3_aa: CASSLAATGTEAFF
cdr3_nt: TGTGCCAGCAGCTTAGCGGCAACGGGCACTGAAGCTTTCTTT

clone_size: few
j_call: TRBJ2-3
v_call: TRBV5-1
d_call: .
cdr3_aa: CASSLDQGWQYF
cdr3_nt: TGCGCCAGCAGCTTGGATCAGGGCTGGCAGTATTTT

clone_size: .
j_call: TRBJ2-5
v_call: TRBV7-3
d_call: TRBD2
cdr3_aa: CASSLTPSGDETQYF
cdr3_nt: TGTGCCAGCAGCTTAACTCCTAGCGGGGATGAGACCCAGTACTTC

clone_size: once
j_call: TRBJ2-7
v_call: TRBV28
d_call: .
cdr3_aa: CASSLSGGLGEQYF
cdr3_nt: TGTGCCAGCAGTTTATCGGGGGGCCTTGGAGAGCAGTACTTC

clone_size: .
j_call: TRBJ1-5
v_call: TRBV6-1
d_call: .
cdr3_aa: CASSEALDSWQPQHF
cdr3_nt: TGTGCCAGCAGTGAAGCTTTGGACAGCTGGCAGCCCCAGCATTTT

clone_size: .
j_call: TRBJ1-2
v_call: TRBV19
d_call: .
cdr3_aa: CASTKSLPDGGSGSARGYTF
cdr3_nt: TGTGCCAGTACCAAATCTCTCCCCGACGGGGGATCTGGTTCCGCGCGTGGCTACACCTTC

clone_size: .
j_call: TRBJ2-3
v_call: TRBV4-1
d_call: TRBD2
cdr3_aa: CASRTSGGAQDTQYF
cdr3_nt: TGCGCCAGCAGGACTAGCGGGGGGGCCCAAGATACGCAGTATTTT

clone_size: .
j_call: TRBJ2-3
v_call: TRBV11-2
d_call: .
cdr3_aa: CASSPRLSGVPDTQYF
cdr3_nt: TGTGCCAGCAGCCCCCGACTCTCAGGGGTCCCAGATACGCAGTATTTT

clone_size: once
j_call: TRBJ2-7
v_call: TRBV9
d_call: .
cdr3_aa: CASSPGNSYEQYF
cdr3_nt: TGTGCCAGCAGCCCCGGGAACTCCTACGAGCAGTACTTC

clone_size: .
j_call: TRBJ2-2
v_call: TRBV15
d_call: .
cdr3_aa: CATRDTGLVGTGELFF
cdr3_nt: TGTGCCACCAGAGACACAGGGCTCGTGGGCACCGGGGAGCTGTTTTTT

clone_size: .
j_call: TRBJ1-1
v_call: TRBV5-1
d_call: .
cdr3_aa: CASSLDPGNTEAFF
cdr3_nt: TGCGCCAGCAGCTTAGATCCGGGGAACACTGAAGCTTTCTTT

clone_size: .
j_call: TRBJ1-2
v_call: TRBV18
d_call: .
cdr3_aa: CASSGTLNYGYTF
cdr3_nt: TGTGCCAGCTCAGGGACTCTAAACTATGGCTACACCTTC

clone_size: .
j_call: TRBJ2-7
v_call: TRBV23-1
d_call: TRBD1
cdr3_aa: CASSPAGTGAYEQYF
cdr3_nt: TGCGCCAGCAGTCCGGCCGGGACAGGGGCATACGAGCAGTACTTC

clone_size: .
j_call: TRBJ2-5
v_call: TRBV7-2
d_call: TRBD2
cdr3_aa: CASSLPLAGGQETQYF
cdr3_nt: TGTGCCAGCAGCCTTCCACTAGCGGGAGGGCAAGAGACCCAGTACTTC

clone_size: .
j_call: TRBJ2-7
v_call: TRBV7-9
d_call: .
cdr3_aa: CASSLEGGEKEQYF
cdr3_nt: TGTGCCAGCAGCTTAGAAGGAGGCGAGAAGGAGCAGTACTTC